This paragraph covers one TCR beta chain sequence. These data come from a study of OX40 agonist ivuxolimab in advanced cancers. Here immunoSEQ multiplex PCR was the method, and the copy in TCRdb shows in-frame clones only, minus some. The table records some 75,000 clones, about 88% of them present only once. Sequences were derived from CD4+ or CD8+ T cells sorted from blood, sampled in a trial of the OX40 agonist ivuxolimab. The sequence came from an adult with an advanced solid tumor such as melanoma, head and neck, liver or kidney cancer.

The CDR3 here is CASSGTSGIQETQYF. The CDR3 DNA reads TGTGCCAGCAGCGGTACTAGCGGTATTCAAGAGACCCAGTACTTC. V and J are TRBV9 and TRBJ2-5; 8 positions agree with TRBD2. V lost 3 bases to trimming and J lost 2 bases; unmatched junction nucleotides: 6. There are 15 residues in the CDR3. From germline, CDR1 is SGDLS and CDR2 YYNGEE.